What follows are 9 T cell receptor beta chains derived from one specimen sequenced in a study of cytomegalovirus exposure and HLA in healthy donors (dated by TCRdb to the late 2010s). Libraries were built with the immunoSEQ multiplex PCR assay. A mixture of 60 forward primers for TCR Vbeta segments and 13 reverse primers for TCR Jbeta segments was used in the multiplex PCR. As stored in TCRdb, this immuneACCESS dataset retains in-frame rearrangements with V and J assigned. A fraction of the clones does not appear; measured against another copy, unresolved V genes explain less than half of the discrepancy, and the remainder lacks a known reason. For this sample the table gives approximately 100,000 clones, of which 60% to 75% were detected only once. The ten largest clones represent under 2% of the sample. Sequenced sample: PBMCs. The receptors were gathered from a middle-aged woman in good health and CMV-seronegative.

J is TRBJ1-4 and V is TRBV7-3; 8 bases are shared with TRBD1. CDR1 SGHTA and CDR2 FQGTGA come from the germline V gene. J gave up 7 bases and V 3 bases, and 4 bases lay outside the gene matches. The CDR3 totals 14 residues. The DNA of the CDR3 is TGTGCCAGCAGCTTCGGACAGGGAGCTGAAAAACTGTTTTTT. Amino acids: CASSFGQGAEKLFF.

The chain employs TRBV10-1 and TRBJ2-3; D remains ambiguous. Germline V gene lookup returns CDR1 WNHNN and CDR2 SYGVQD (reference sequence). V lost 3 bases and J 0 bases, leaving 13 bases between the germline ends. The CDR3 length is 16 residues. The CDR3 DNA reads as TGCGCCAGCAGTGATGGGCCGACCACTAGCACAGATACGCAGTATTTT. Translating gives CASSDGPTTSTDTQYF.

The rearrangement joins TRBV4-3 to TRBJ2-7; weak D call: TRBD1 (5 bases). CDR3 length equals 15 residues. Germline V lookup: CDR1 LGHNA, CDR2 YSLEER. The V end lost 0 bases, the J end lost 4 bases, and 13 bases lay between the germline ends. The CDR3 reads CASSQDRTSFYEQYF. CDR3 bases: TGCGCCAGCAGCCAAGATAGGACATCCTTTTACGAGCAGTACTTC.

The table lists this clone with a count of one. This CDR3 is CASSKGEGGPELANEKLFF. DNA of the CDR3: TGTGCCAGCAGCAAAGGAGAGGGAGGGCCCGAACTAGCGAATGAAAAACTGTTTTTT. This sequence joins TRBV21-1 and TRBJ1-4. TRBV21-1 has pseudogene status. The CDR3 has 19 amino acids.

V usage is TRBV7-8 and J usage is TRBJ2-1, with 14 bases matching TRBD2. The trim removed 5 bases at V and 7 bases at J, leaving 4 bases unmatched. Per germline, CDR1 SGHVS and CDR2 FQNEAQ. The CDR3 runs 15 residues. In nucleotides, the CDR3 is TGTGCCAGCAGCCCAGGGACTAGCGGGAGTAATGAGCAGTTCTTC. It codes for CASSPGTSGSNEQFF.

V gene TRBV29-1 combines with J gene TRBJ2-1; 7 bases fit TRBD2. The CDR3 is 12 amino acids. The germline CDR1 and CDR2 sequences are SQVTM and ANQGSEA. V shed 5 bases, J shed 9 bases, and the junction held 7 bases outside the gene matches. In nucleotides, the CDR3 is TGCAGCGTTCCTAGACTAGCCGGTGAGCAGTTCTTC. This encodes CSVPRLAGEQFF.

This clone showed up just once. This rearrangement joins TRBV5-1 to TRBJ2-5; tentatively, D is TRBD2 (7 bases). The last part of the DNA fits TRBJ2-7 better; the J call may be wrong. The CDR3 totals 14 residues. Germline CDR1 reads SGHRS; CDR2 reads YFSETQ. CDR3 in DNA: TGCGCCAGCAGCTTGGAGGGGGGGAGGTACGAGCAGTACTTC. Residues: CASSLEGGRYEQYF.

This chain uses TRBV9 with TRBJ2-7; TRBD1 aligns across 7 bases. J gave up 5 bases and V 0 bases, and 5 bases lay outside the gene matches. This CDR3 contains 14 residues. Germline V CDR1 and CDR2: SGDLS, YYNGEE. The CDR3 nucleotides are TGTGCCAGCAGCGTAGGAGGACAGGACCACGAGCAGTACTTC. This encodes CASSVGGQDHEQYF.

The CDR3 sequence is CASRVGRAYEQYF. The CDR3 coding sequence is TGCGCCAGCAGAGTGGGCAGGGCCTACGAGCAGTACTTC. This chain connects TRBV10-2 to TRBJ2-7; D is possibly TRBD1 (5 bases). CDR1 is WSHSY, CDR2 SAAADI, per germline. The length of the CDR3 is 13 residues. Deletions cut 6 bases from V and 2 bases from J, with 11 bases between.